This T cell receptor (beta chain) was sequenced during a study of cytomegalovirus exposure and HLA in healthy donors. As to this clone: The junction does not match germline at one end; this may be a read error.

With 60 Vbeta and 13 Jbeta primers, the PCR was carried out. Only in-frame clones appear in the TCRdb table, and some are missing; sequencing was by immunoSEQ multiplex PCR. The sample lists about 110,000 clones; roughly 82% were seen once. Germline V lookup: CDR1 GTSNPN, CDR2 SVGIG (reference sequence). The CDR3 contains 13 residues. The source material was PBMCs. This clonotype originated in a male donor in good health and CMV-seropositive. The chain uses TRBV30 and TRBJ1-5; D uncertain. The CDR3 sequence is CAWSRSPNQPQNF. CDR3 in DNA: TGTGCCTGGAGTCGGAGCCCCAATCAGCCCCAGAATTTT.